Included here is one TCR beta chain sequence, with context. The antigen remains undetermined. The data derive from a study of cytomegalovirus exposure and HLA in healthy donors. Whole-study findings and limits: A classifier reportedly called cytomegalovirus status with high sensitivity and specificity.

Germline V lookup: CDR1 MNHEY, CDR2 SMNVEV (reference sequence). The CDR3 is 14 residues long. With 4 bases removed from V and 1 base from J, the gap between germline ends came to 10 bases. Donors counted as nominally healthy when sampled, yet unrecorded immune exposures were likely. Primers for the PCR totalled 60 Vbeta and 13 Jbeta. The protocol was immunoSEQ multiplex PCR, while the TCRdb copy is restricted to in-frame clones and leaves out a portion. This repertoire shows approximately 140,000 clones, around 75% found once; its top ten account for 3.1%. Sample: PBMCs. The V and J genes are TRBV27 and TRBJ2-5; a possible D gene is TRBD1 (6 bases). The TCR sequence derives from a female donor in good health and CMV-seronegative. The CDR3 is CASSSRTVQETQYF. CDR3 coding DNA: TGTGCCAGCAGTTCCCGGACAGTCCAAGAGACCCAGTACTTC.